This is a list of T cell receptor beta chains from one sample in a study of identical twins. TCRdb re-called the 5' RACE reads with MiXCR, one entry per CDR3 protein. The data hold a few hundred thousand distinct CDR3 sequences, with 6.5% observed a single time. These data were also filed under a second study, of T cells expressing NK-cell markers.

The sequenced material came from CD8+ T cells sorted from blood. These receptors were taken from a woman between 18 and 30 years old in good health. The CDR3 runs from the conserved cysteine through the conserved F or W. A D gene is named only where the DNA matches it firmly. A clone size is listed for some rows: how often the clone was seen (once, few, many), or a class if it is expanded.

j_gene,v_gene,d_gene,abundance,CDR3nt,CDR3aa
TRBJ2-1,TRBV5-1,NA,many,TGCGCCAGCAGCTTGTTGCTCGGGAATGAGCAGTTCTTC,CASSLLLGNEQFF
TRBJ2-1,TRBV6-5,NA,few,TGTGCCAGCAGTTCCAGGGGTCTGATCTACAATGAGCAGTTCTTC,CASSSRGLIYNEQFF
TRBJ2-7,TRBV9,NA,NA,TGTGCCAGCAGCGTAGGAACTAGCACGACCTACGAGCAGTACTTC,CASSVGTSTTYEQYF
TRBJ1-1,TRBV14,NA,few,TGTGCCAGCAGCCAAGTTCCGTTAACAGAAGCTTTCTTT,CASSQVPLTEAFF
TRBJ2-5,TRBV12-3/TRBV12-4,NA,many,TGTGCCAGCAGTTTGGGGGGGGCCCTGGAGACCCAGTACTTC,CASSLGGALETQYF
TRBJ1-1,TRBV20-1,NA,NA,TGCAGTGCCGCCGGGAGCACTGAAGCTTTCTTT,CSAAGSTEAFF
TRBJ2-2,TRBV5-1,TRBD1,NA,TGCGCCAGCAGCTTGGCAGGGGGTTCCGGGGAGCTGTTTTTT,CASSLAGGSGELFF
TRBJ2-2,TRBV30,TRBD2,few,TGTGCCTGGAGTGACCCTAATACGGGAGGAGAAATGGGGGAGCTGTTTTTT,CAWSDPNTGGEMGELFF
TRBJ2-7,TRBV6-5,NA,NA,TGTGCCAGCAGTTACTCGATGGTTTCTAGCGACGCATACGAGCAGTACTTC,CASSYSMVSSDAYEQYF
TRBJ2-7,TRBV10-3,NA,few,TGTGCCATCAGCGACGACCTTAGTCGGGTGCAGTACTTC,CAISDDLSRVQYF
TRBJ2-7,TRBV9,TRBD1,NA,TGTGCCAGCAGCGACGGGACAGGGGGTTACTACGAGCAGTACTTC,CASSDGTGGYYEQYF
TRBJ2-7,TRBV20-1,TRBD2,NA,TGCAGTGCTGGTAGCGGGGACCCCTACGAGCAGTACTTC,CSAGSGDPYEQYF
TRBJ2-5,TRBV19,NA,NA,TGTGCCAGTGGGACGTCGGGGGCAGAGACCCAGTACTTC,CASGTSGAETQYF
TRBJ1-2,TRBV20-1,NA,many,TGCAGTGCTAGGCCCCGGGGTTATGGCTACACCTTC,CSARPRGYGYTF
TRBJ2-5,TRBV6-1,NA,NA,TGTGCCAGCAGTGGAGTTGCGGGGGCCCGGGAGACCCAGTACTTC,CASSGVAGARETQYF
TRBJ2-1,TRBV24-1,TRBD2,NA,TGTGCCACCAGTGATTCATCCCTTGCGGGAGGGCCGCGTAATGAGCAGTTCTTC,CATSDSSLAGGPRNEQFF
TRBJ2-5,TRBV2,TRBD2,few,TGTGCCAGCAGTGTGGGAACTAGCGGGCCCCAAGAGACCCAGTACTTC,CASSVGTSGPQETQYF
TRBJ1-1,TRBV7-9,NA,NA,TGTGCCAGCAGCTTAGCGATAGGGGGCACTGAAGCTTTCTTT,CASSLAIGGTEAFF
TRBJ1-1,TRBV11-2,NA,NA,TGTGCCAGCAGCCCCCGCGGGGACGAAGCTTTCTTT,CASSPRGDEAFF
TRBJ1-2,TRBV25-1,NA,few,TGTGCCAGCAGAGGGGTTTTGGTACCCGGCCACTATGGCTACACCTTC,CASRGVLVPGHYGYTF
TRBJ1-1,TRBV11-2,NA,NA,TGTGCCAGCAGCGGGGCCACTGAAGCTTTCTTT,CASSGATEAFF
TRBJ2-1,TRBV12-3/TRBV12-4,NA,many,TGTGCCAGCAGTTCCAATGAGCAGTTCTTC,CASSSNEQFF
TRBJ2-7,TRBV9,NA,few,TGTGCCAGCGGAGGGGGACAGAAAGAAGAGCAGTACTTC,CASGGGQKEEQYF
TRBJ2-1,TRBV12-3/TRBV12-4,TRBD2,few,TGTGCCAGCAGTTTAACTAGCGGGGGGGATAGCTCCTACAATGAGCAGTTCTTC,CASSLTSGGDSSYNEQFF
TRBJ1-2,TRBV15,TRBD1,many,TGTGCCACCAGCAGTGACCCGGGACAGGGGGTGAATGGCTACACCTTC,CATSSDPGQGVNGYTF
TRBJ2-5,TRBV19,NA,many,TGTGCCAGTAGTAGCGAGGAAGAGACCCAGTACTTC,CASSSEEETQYF
TRBJ2-7,TRBV27,TRBD2,many,TGTGCCAGCAGTTCCCCCGGGACTAGCGGGAGTGAGGAGCAGTACTTC,CASSSPGTSGSEEQYF
TRBJ1-5,TRBV6-6,NA,many,TGTGCCAGCAGTCTAACAGGGTTTCAGCCCCAGCATTTT,CASSLTGFQPQHF
TRBJ2-5,TRBV27,TRBD1,NA,TGTGCCAGCAGTCCCCCGGGACAGGGATCCGAGACCCAGTACTTC,CASSPPGQGSETQYF
TRBJ2-1,TRBV9,TRBD2,many,TGTGCCAGCAGCGTAGGACTAGCGATAGCCGACGAGCAGTTCTTC,CASSVGLAIADEQFF
TRBJ2-7,TRBV7-6,NA,NA,TGTGCCAGCAGCTTAGGCAGGGTAGTCGACGAGCAGTACTTC,CASSLGRVVDEQYF
TRBJ2-1,TRBV28,NA,many,TGTGCCAGCAGTTTAAATTCGGGACTCCTCCCCTTCGGGCAGTTCTTC,CASSLNSGLLPFGQFF
TRBJ2-5,TRBV5-6,NA,few,TGTGCCAGCAACCACTACCAAGAGACCCAGTACTTC,CASNHYQETQYF
TRBJ1-1,TRBV2,NA,many,TGTGCCAGCAGCGCAACCAGTGCTGGGAACACTGAAGCTTTCTTT,CASSATSAGNTEAFF
TRBJ2-3,TRBV12-3/TRBV12-4,NA,few,TGTGCCAGCAAACTGGGTAATACGCAGTATTTT,CASKLGNTQYF
TRBJ1-2,TRBV7-9,NA,few,TGTGCCAGCAGCGCTCACGGGGATGGCTACACCTTC,CASSAHGDGYTF
TRBJ2-5,TRBV9,NA,NA,TGTGCCAGCAGCGTAGGAGGCGGTGCGTCGGCCCAGTACTTC,CASSVGGGASAQYF
TRBJ2-3,TRBV14,TRBD1,NA,TGTGCCAGCAGCCCGGGACAGGGCGGGCGAGATACGCAGTATTTT,CASSPGQGGRDTQYF
TRBJ1-3,TRBV12-3/TRBV12-4,NA,NA,TGTGCCAGCAGTTCGGGTGTAGCTGGAAACACCATATATTTT,CASSSGVAGNTIYF
TRBJ1-1,TRBV20-1,NA,many,TGCAGTGCTAGAGAGGACCTAAACACTGAAGCTTTCTTT,CSAREDLNTEAFF
TRBJ1-6,TRBV7-8,NA,few,TGTGCCAGCAGCTTAGGGGCCCTATTAGGCAGAAATAATTCACCCCTCCACTTT,CASSLGALLGRNNSPLHF
TRBJ1-6,TRBV9,NA,few,TGTGCCAGCAGCGTAGGGTCGACTAATTCACCCCTCCACTTT,CASSVGSTNSPLHF
TRBJ2-7,TRBV5-1,NA,many,TGCGCCAGCCGGGACGATAATTGGGAGTACTTC,CASRDDNWEYF
TRBJ2-5,TRBV30,NA,few,TGTGCCTGGAGTGATGTAGCGTCAGAGACCCAGTACTTC,CAWSDVASETQYF
TRBJ2-2,TRBV29-1,TRBD1,few,TGCAGCGTTGAGACAGGGGAAGGCACCGGGGAGCTGTTTTTT,CSVETGEGTGELFF